The T cell receptor beta chain described here comes from a study of CD8 T cells in Susac syndrome. This clonotype was counted once. Blood CD8+ and CD4+ T cells underwent high-throughput TCR beta sequencing. TEMRA cells were FACS-enriched, unlike CD8+ and CD4+ T cells, which were negatively isolated. In germline, CDR1 is SGDLS, CDR2 YYNGEE. This CDR3 is 11 amino acids long. V shed 3 bases and J shed 12 bases, with 10 bases lying between them. RNA totalling roughly 0.45 to 1 ug underwent reverse transcription with random hexamers. TCRdb itself ran the immunoSEQ multiplex PCR reads through MiXCR, one entry per CDR3 protein. The table records about 210,000 distinct CDR3 sequences, about 93% of them present only once.

V usage is TRBV9 and J usage is TRBJ1-5; D call uncertain. The sample was CD4+ T cells from PBMCs. This sequence was found in a human donor in good health. CDR3 sequence reads: CASSAQCCQHF. Here the CDR3 DNA reads TGTGCCAGCAGCGCCCAGTGTTGCCAGCATTTT.